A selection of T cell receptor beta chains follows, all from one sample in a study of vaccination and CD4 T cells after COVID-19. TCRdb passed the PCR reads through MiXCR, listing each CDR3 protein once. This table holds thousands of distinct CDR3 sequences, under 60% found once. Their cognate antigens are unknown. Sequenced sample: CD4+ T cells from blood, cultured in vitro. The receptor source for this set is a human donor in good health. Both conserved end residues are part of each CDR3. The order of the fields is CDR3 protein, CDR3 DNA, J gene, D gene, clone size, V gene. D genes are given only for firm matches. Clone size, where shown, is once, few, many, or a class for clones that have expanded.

CASRSYRGPSSGANVLTF | TGTGCCAGCAGAAGTTACAGGGGCCCAAGCTCTGGGGCCAACGTCCTGACTTTC | TRBJ2-6 | TRBD1 | - | TRBV11-2
CASSLRGTGKDEAFF | TGTGCCAGCAGCTTGAGGGGGACAGGGAAAGATGAAGCTTTCTTT | TRBJ1-1 | TRBD1 | few | TRBV5-8
CSASLGLAGGSHNEQFF | TGCAGTGCTAGTTTGGGACTAGCGGGAGGGTCGCACAATGAGCAGTTCTTC | TRBJ2-1 | TRBD2 | - | TRBV20-1
CAISRTGGGQPQHF | TGTGCCATCAGCCGGACAGGGGGCGGGCAGCCCCAGCATTTT | TRBJ1-5 | TRBD1 | - | TRBV10-3
CSARNSGNTIYF | TGCAGTGCTAGAAACTCTGGAAACACCATATATTTT | TRBJ1-3 | - | - | TRBV20-1
CSARGNNQPQHF | TGCAGTGCTAGGGGCAACAATCAGCCCCAGCATTTT | TRBJ1-5 | - | - | TRBV20-1
CASSGWVDTQYF | TGTGCCAGCAGCGGATGGGTAGATACGCAGTATTTT | TRBJ2-3 | - | - | TRBV27
CASSGTGATEAFF | TGTGCCAGCAGTGGGACAGGGGCCACTGAAGCTTTCTTT | TRBJ1-1 | TRBD1 | few | TRBV6-1
CSARLQGAQYNEQFF | TGCAGTGCTAGACTCCAGGGGGCTCAATACAATGAGCAGTTCTTC | TRBJ2-1 | TRBD1 | - | TRBV20-1
CSAQAPVNTEAFF | TGCAGTGCTCAGGCGCCGGTGAACACTGAAGCTTTCTTT | TRBJ1-1 | - | - | TRBV20-1
CASSEGWSAQDAYEQYF | TGTGCCAGCAGTGAAGGGTGGAGCGCCCAAGACGCTTACGAGCAGTACTTC | TRBJ2-7 | - | - | TRBV2